This TCR beta chain was identified in a study of CD8 T cells in ankylosing spondylitis (TCRdb year 2017). For the study in its entirety: The study profiled T cell receptor beta repertoires in healthy donors and ankylosing spondylitis patients to find disease-linked TCR variants. Peripheral blood was sampled, and synovial fluid was also collected from ankylosing spondylitis patients. In total, the full study cohort was made up of over a hundred healthy donors and 20 to 25 ankylosing spondylitis patients.

The listed sequencing device is Illumina HiSeq 2500. TCR beta libraries were prepared by quantitative 5'-RACE with molecular barcodes. Per the authors' processing: To identify disease-linked TCR variants, a new computational method was used, one built on a probabilistic model of VDJ rearrangement. Clones were called with MiXCR by TCRdb after fastp trimmed the public reads at Q25, and only in-frame beta chains were retained. All rows with the same CDR3 protein become a single entry with the most common DNA and genes. None of the V and J calls come from the authors' own analysis; TCRdb made them. A total of 200,000 or so distinct CDR3 sequences appear in this sample, approximately 12% of them only once. The ten most abundant clones make up 11% of the sample. As regards this clonotype: The target of this receptor is not known. Base qualities are not provided; no much larger clone lies one nucleotide away.

Study-wide conclusions, independent of this receptor: Some motif variants had previously been reported in the synovial fluid and blood of reactive arthritis patients, which suggests shared mechanisms of disease initiation. Significant enrichment of the disease-linked clones was reported in matched synovial fluid samples from ankylosing spondylitis patients. Blood from ankylosing spondylitis patients appeared to be characterized by a TCR beta motif made up of fewer than ten highly homologous amino acid variants. A CD8+ phenotype was shown by the disease-linked clones, which were found at relatively low frequencies in peripheral blood.

V and J are trimmed by 6 bases and 0 bases, and the gene matches miss 1 base of the junction. The CDR3 runs 13 amino acids, cysteine and phenylalanine included. Only CDR3 DNA remains: 39 bases, in frame from the first base. The germline V gene encodes CDR1 SQVTM and CDR2 ANQGSEA. Sequences were obtained from blood, either unsorted or a sorted T cell fraction (not recorded which). The V gene is TRBV29-1 and the J gene is TRBJ1-4, with 7 junctional bases fitting TRBD1. This TCR derives from a female donor with ankylosing spondylitis or in good health (not recorded which). In nucleotides, the sequence is TGCAGCGTCAGGGGGACAACTAATGAAAAACTGTTTTTT. Translated, it reads CSVRGTTNEKLFF.